This entry concerns a single T cell receptor beta chain. No antigen is known for it. From blood CD8+ and CD4+ T cells, the TCR beta chain was sequenced. The CD8+ and CD4+ T cells were isolated magnetically using a negative isolation approach, whereas the TEMRA cells were enriched by FACS. With random hexamers, reverse transcription was performed on roughly 0.45 to 1 ug of RNA. Amplification of TCR beta CDR3 by immunoSEQ multiplex PCR spanned 54 Vbeta and 13 Jbeta. Each CDR3 protein gets one entry after TCRdb re-called the immunoSEQ multiplex PCR reads with MiXCR. The sample gives 140,000 to 150,000 distinct CDR3 sequences, approximately 93% of which show up once; about 0.076% is in the top ten. These data originate in a study of CD8 T cells in Susac syndrome. Notes on the study in general: An acknowledgment was made by the study that its TCR sequencing and HLA analysis involved relatively few individuals.

The CDR3 contains 16 residues. V lost 0 bases to trimming and J lost 2 bases; unmatched junction nucleotides: 8. Germline lookup yields CDR1 DFQATT and CDR2 SNEGSKA (reference sequence). The chain joins TRBV20-1 to TRBJ2-3; 7 bases fit TRBD2. Sequenced material: CD4+ T cells from PBMCs. The sequence came from a human donor in good health. The CDR3 sequence is CSARDGGRTFTDTQYF. The CDR3 coding sequence is TGCAGTGCTAGAGACGGGGGGAGGACCTTCACAGATACGCAGTATTTT.